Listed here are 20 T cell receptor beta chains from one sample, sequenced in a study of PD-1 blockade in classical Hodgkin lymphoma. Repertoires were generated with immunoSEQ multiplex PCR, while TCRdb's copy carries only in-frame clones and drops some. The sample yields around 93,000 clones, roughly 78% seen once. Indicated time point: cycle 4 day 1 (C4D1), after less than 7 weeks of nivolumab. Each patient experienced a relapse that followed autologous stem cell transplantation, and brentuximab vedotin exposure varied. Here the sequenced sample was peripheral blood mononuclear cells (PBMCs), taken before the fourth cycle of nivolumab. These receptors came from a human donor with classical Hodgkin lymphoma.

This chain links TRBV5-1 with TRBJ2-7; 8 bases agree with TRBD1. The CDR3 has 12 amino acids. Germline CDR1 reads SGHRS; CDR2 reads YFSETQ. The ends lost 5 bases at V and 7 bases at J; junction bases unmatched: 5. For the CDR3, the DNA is TGCGCCAGCAGTAGGACAGGGTATGAGCAGTACTTC. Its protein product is CASSRTGYEQYF.

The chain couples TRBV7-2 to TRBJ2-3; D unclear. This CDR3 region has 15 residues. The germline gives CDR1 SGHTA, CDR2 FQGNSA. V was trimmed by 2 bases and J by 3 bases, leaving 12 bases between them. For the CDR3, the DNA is TGTGCCAGCAGCTTATATGGCCAGCCGACAGATACGCAGTATTTT. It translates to CASSLYGQPTDTQYF.

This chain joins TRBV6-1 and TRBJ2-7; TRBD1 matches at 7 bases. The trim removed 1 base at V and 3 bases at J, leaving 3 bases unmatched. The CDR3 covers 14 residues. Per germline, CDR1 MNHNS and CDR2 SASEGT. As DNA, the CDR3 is TGTGCCAGCAGTGAAGAGGGGACAGTCTACGAGCAGTACTTC. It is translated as CASSEEGTVYEQYF.

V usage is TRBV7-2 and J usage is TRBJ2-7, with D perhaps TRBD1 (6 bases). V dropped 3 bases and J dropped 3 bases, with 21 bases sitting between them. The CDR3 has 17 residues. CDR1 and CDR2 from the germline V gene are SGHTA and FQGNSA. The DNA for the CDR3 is TGTGCCAGCAGCTTGGCAGGGGCCGTTCTCCCCCACTACGAGCAGTACTTC. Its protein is CASSLAGAVLPHYEQYF.

CDR3 sequence (DNA): TGTGCCAGCAGACCCGAGATAGGACCCGAGCAGTACTTC. Encoded protein: CASRPEIGPEQYF. The V gene is TRBV6-5, the J gene TRBJ2-7; D not certain. Germline values: CDR1 MNHEY, CDR2 SVGAGI. With 6 bases removed from V and 6 bases from J, the gap between germline ends came to 15 bases. This CDR3 contains 13 residues.

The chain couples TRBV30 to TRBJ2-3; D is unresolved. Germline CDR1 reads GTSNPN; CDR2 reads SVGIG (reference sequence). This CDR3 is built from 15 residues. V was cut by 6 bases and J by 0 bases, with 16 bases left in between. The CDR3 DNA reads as TGTGCCTGCGCCGGCGGCAGTACTAGCACAGATACGCAGTATTTT. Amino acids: CACAGGSTSTDTQYF.

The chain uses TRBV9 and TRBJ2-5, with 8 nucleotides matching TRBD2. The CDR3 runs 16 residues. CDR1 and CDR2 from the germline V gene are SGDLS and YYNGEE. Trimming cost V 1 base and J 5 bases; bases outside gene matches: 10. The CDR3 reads CASSVLAGQRGETQYF. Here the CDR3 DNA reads TGTGCCAGCAGCGTACTAGCGGGTCAACGGGGCGAGACCCAGTACTTC.

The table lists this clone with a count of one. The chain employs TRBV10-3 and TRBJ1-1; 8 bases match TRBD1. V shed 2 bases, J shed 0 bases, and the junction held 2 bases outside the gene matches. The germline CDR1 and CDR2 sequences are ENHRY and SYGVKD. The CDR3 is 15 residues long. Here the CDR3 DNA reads TGTGCCATCAGTGAGAGGGACAGGTTGAACACTGAAGCTTTCTTT. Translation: CAISERDRLNTEAFF.

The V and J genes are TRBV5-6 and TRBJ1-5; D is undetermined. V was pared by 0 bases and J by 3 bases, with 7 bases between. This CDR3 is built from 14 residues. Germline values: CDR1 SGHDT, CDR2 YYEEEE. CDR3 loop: CASSLGRYNQPQHF. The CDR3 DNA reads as TGTGCCAGCAGCTTGGGACGGTACAATCAGCCCCAGCATTTT.

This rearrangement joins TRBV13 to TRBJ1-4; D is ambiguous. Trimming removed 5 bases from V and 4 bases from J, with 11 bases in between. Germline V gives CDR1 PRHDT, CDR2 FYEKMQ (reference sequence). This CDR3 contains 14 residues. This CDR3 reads CASSPRASNEKLFF. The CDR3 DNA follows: TGTGCCAGCAGCCCCCGAGCGAGTAATGAAAAACTGTTTTTT.

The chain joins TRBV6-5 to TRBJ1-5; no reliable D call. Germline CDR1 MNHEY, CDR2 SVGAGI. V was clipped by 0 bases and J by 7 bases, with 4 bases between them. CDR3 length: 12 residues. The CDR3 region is CASSYSGQPQHF. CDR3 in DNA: TGTGCCAGCAGTTACTCGGGACAGCCCCAGCATTTT.

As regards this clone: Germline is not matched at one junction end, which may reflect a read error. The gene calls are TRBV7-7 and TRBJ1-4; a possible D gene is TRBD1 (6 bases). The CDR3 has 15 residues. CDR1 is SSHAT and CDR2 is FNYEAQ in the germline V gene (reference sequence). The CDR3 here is CASSFSDRRGEKLFF. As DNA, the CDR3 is TGTGCTAGCAGCTTTTCAGACAGGAGGGGTGAAAAACTGTTTTTT.

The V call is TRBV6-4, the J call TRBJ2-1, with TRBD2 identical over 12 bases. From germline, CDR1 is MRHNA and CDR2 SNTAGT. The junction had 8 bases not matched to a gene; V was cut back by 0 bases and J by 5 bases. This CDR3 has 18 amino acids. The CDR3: CASSDSSRGLAGHNEQFF. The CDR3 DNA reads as TGTGCCAGCAGTGACTCGAGTCGGGGACTAGCGGGCCACAATGAGCAGTTCTTC.

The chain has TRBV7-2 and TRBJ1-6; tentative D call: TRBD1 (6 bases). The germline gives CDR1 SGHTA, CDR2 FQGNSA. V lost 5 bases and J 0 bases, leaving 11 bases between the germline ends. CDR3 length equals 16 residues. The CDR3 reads CASSPGQSSYNSPLHF. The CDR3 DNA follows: TGTGCCAGCAGCCCAGGACAGAGCTCCTATAATTCACCCCTCCACTTT.

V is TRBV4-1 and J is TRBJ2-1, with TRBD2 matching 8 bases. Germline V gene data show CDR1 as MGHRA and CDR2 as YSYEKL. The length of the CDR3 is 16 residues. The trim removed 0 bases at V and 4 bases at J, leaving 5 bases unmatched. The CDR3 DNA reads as TGCGCCAGCAGCCAAGACCTAGCGGGCCGATACAATGAGCAGTTCTTC. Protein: CASSQDLAGRYNEQFF.

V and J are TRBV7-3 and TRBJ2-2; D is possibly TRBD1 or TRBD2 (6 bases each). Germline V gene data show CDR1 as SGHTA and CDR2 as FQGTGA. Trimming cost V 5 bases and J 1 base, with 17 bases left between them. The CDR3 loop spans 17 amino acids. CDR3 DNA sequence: TGTGCCAGCAGCCAACAATTGGGGGGCTGGAACACCGGGGAGCTGTTTTTT. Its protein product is CASSQQLGGWNTGELFF.

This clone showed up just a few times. CDR3 protein: CASSLGRRMGGQEYF. DNA for the CDR3: TGTGCCAGCAGCTTAGGGCGTCGTATGGGGGGGCAGGAGTACTTC. V is TRBV7-2 and J is TRBJ2-4, with TRBD2 as a possible D gene (7 bases). V lost 1 base to trimming and J lost 14 bases, with 21 bases between them. The CDR3 is 15 residues long. The germline CDR1 and CDR2 sequences are SGHTA and FQGNSA.

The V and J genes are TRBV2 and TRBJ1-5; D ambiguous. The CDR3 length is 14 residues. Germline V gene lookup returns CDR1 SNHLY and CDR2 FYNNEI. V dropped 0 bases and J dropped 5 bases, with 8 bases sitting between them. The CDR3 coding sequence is TGTGCCAGCAGTGAAGCTTGGGGTGATCAGCCCCAGCATTTT. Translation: CASSEAWGDQPQHF.

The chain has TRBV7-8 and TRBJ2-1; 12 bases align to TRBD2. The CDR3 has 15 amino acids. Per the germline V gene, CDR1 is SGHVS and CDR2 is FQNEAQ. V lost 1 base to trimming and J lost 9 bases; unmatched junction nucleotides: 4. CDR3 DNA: TGTGCCAGCAGCTTAGGTCTAGCGGGGGGGGCTGAGCAGTTCTTC. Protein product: CASSLGLAGGAEQFF.

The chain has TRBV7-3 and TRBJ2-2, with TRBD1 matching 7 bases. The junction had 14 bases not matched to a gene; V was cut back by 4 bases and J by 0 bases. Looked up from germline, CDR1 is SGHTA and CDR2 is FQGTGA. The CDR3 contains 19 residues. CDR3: CASSSRRGGGISNTGELFF. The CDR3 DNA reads TGTGCCAGCAGCTCAAGGAGAGGGGGCGGTATATCGAACACCGGGGAGCTGTTTTTT.